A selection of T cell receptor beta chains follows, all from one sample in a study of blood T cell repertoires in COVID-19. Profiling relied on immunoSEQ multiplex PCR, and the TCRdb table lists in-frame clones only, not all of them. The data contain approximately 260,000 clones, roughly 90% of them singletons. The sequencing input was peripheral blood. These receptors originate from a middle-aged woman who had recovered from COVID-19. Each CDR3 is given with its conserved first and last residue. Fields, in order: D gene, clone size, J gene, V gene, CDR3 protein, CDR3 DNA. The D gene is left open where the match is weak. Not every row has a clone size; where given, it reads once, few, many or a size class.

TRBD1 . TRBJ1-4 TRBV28 CASSLSGTGGEKLFF TGTGCCAGCAGTTTATCCGGGACAGGGGGGGAAAAACTGTTTTTT
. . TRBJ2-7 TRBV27 CASSLGGSYEQYF TGTGCCAGCAGTTTGGGGGGATCCTACGAGCAGTACTTC
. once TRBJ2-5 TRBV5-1 CASSSLRDIQETQYF TGCGCCAGCAGCTCCCTCAGGGACATTCAAGAGACCCAGTACTTC
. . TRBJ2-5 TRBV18 CASSPNTQETQYF TGTGCCAGCTCACCCAACACCCAAGAGACCCAGTACTTC
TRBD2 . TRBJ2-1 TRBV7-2 CASSLYRIRDYSYNEQFF TGTGCCAGCAGCCTTTATCGTATCCGGGACTACTCCTACAATGAGCAGTTCTTC
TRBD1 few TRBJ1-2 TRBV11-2 CASSLTGGSNYGYTF TGTGCCAGCAGCTTAACAGGGGGCTCTAACTATGGCTACACCTTC
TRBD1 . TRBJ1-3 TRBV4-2 CATGTGGYSGNTIYF TGTGCCACCGGGACAGGAGGATACTCTGGAAACACCATATATTTT
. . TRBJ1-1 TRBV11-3 CASSPGQANTEAFF TGTGCCAGCAGCCCGGGACAAGCGAACACTGAAGCTTTCTTT
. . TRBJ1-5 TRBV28 CASSSSRTGNQPQHF TGTGCCAGCAGTTCTTCTAGGACTGGCAATCAGCCCCAGCATTTT
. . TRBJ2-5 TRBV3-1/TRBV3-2 CASSRARAVRETQYF TGTGCCAGCAGCCGGGCGCGGGCAGTGAGGGAGACCCAGTACTTC
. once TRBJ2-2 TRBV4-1 CASSLRTGELFF TGCGCCAGCAGCCTCCGGACCGGGGAGCTGTTTTTT
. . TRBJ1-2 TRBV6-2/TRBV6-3 CASSKQGPNYGYTF TGTGCCAGCAGTAAACAGGGTCCTAACTATGGCTACACCTTC
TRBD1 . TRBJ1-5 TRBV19 CASSMRRTGYSNQPQHF TGTGCCAGTAGTATGCGAAGGACAGGGTATAGTAATCAGCCCCAGCATTTT
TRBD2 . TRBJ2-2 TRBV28 CASRLGGYTGELFF TGTGCCAGCAGATTGGGGGGGTACACCGGGGAGCTGTTTTTT
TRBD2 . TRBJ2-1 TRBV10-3 CAIKASGNYNEQFF TGTGCCATCAAGGCTAGCGGGAACTACAATGAGCAGTTCTTC
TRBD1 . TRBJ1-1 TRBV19 CASSSQQGIAEAFF TGTGCCAGTAGTAGTCAACAGGGGATCGCTGAAGCTTTCTTT
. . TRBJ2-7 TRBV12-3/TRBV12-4 CASSLGSRYEQYF TGTGCCAGCAGTTTAGGATCCAGATACGAGCAGTACTTC
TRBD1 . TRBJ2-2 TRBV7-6 CAINQGRGQIGELFF TGTGCCATTAATCAGGGAAGGGGGCAGATCGGGGAGCTGTTTTTT
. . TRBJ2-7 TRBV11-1 CASSLRRGVSSYEQYF TGTGCCAGCAGCTTAAGAAGGGGCGTTAGCTCCTACGAGCAGTACTTC
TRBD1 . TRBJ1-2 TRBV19 CASSIEARDRVGLDLANYGYTF TGTGCCAGTAGTATTGAAGCCCGGGACAGGGTTGGGCTTGACTTAGCTAACTATGGCTACACCTTC
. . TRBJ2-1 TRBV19 CASSVGLVHWYEQFF TGTGCCAGTAGTGTGGGACTTGTGCACTGGTATGAGCAGTTCTTC
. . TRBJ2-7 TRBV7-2 CASSPSRGPYEQYF TGTGCCAGCAGCCCCTCCAGGGGACCCTACGAGCAGTACTTC
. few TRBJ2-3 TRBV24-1 CATSAAEQLMDTQYF TGTGCCACCAGTGCCGCTGAACAGCTTATGGATACGCAGTATTTT
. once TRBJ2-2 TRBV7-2 CASSPWHTGELFF TGTGCCAGCAGCCCGTGGCACACCGGGGAGCTGTTTTTT
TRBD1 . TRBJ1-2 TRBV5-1 CASSPPGQGRSWRSDGYTF TGCGCCAGCAGCCCCCCTGGACAGGGTAGGTCTTGGAGGAGTGATGGCTACACCTTC
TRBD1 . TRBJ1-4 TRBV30 CAGSRDRAGKLFF TGTGCCGGATCCCGGGACAGGGCAGGAAAACTGTTTTTT
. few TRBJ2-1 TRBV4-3 CASSQGGGINNEQFF TGCGCCAGCAGCCAAGGGGGCGGGATCAACAATGAGCAGTTCTTC
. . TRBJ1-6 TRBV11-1 CASSLLPGTTSPLHF TGTGCCAGCAGCTTATTACCAGGAACGACTTCACCCCTCCACTTT
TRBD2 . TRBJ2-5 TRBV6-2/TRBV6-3 CASSPYTSGRGKTQYF TGTGCCAGCAGTCCGTATACTAGCGGGAGAGGAAAGACCCAGTACTTC
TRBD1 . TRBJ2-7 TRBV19 CASSIVQGASYEQYF TGTGCCAGTAGTATAGTTCAGGGGGCTTCCTACGAGCAGTACTTC
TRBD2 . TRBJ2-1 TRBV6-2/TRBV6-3 CASSWTSGGANEQFF TGTGCCAGCAGTTGGACTAGCGGGGGGGCCAATGAGCAGTTCTTC